Listed here are 22 T cell receptor beta chains from one sample, sequenced in a study of blood T cell repertoires in COVID-19. TCRdb's table, derived via immunoSEQ multiplex PCR, lists solely in-frame clones and lacks some. The sample consists of over 100,000 clones, around 87% of them appearing once. Material for sequencing was peripheral blood. These receptors were collected from a man between 45 and 60 years old with active or convalescent COVID-19.

The J gene is TRBJ2-5, the V gene TRBV30; 11 positions match TRBD1. Germline loops: CDR1 GTSNPN, CDR2 SVGIG (reference sequence). Trimming cost V 3 bases and J 5 bases; bases outside gene matches: 11. This CDR3 comprises 16 residues. The CDR3, as DNA: TGTGCCTGGAGCGGACAGGGGGCCCCTAGGGGGGAGACCCAGTACTTC. Protein product: CAWSGQGAPRGETQYF. The whole variable domain, filled in from reference TRBV30 and TRBJ2-5, reads SQTIHQWPATLVQPVGSPLSLECTVEGTSNPNLYWYRQAAGRGLQLLFYSVGIGQISSEVPQNLSASRPQDRQFILSSKKLLLSDSGFYLCAWSGQGAPRGETQYFGPGTRLLVL.

This chain uses TRBV6-6 with TRBJ1-5; 11 nucleotides align to TRBD1. The CDR3 is 14 amino acids. Germline lookup yields CDR1 MNHNY and CDR2 SVGAGI (reference sequence). Trimming removed 5 bases from V and 6 bases from J; junction bases left unmatched: 3. In DNA, the CDR3 is TGTGCCAGCAGTGGACAGGGGGCGCCTCAGCCCCAGCATTTT. It translates to CASSGQGAPQPQHF.

V gene TRBV2 combines with J gene TRBJ1-6, with TRBD1 identical over 7 bases. The CDR3 consists of 18 residues. Germline CDR1 reads SNHLY; CDR2 reads FYNNEI. Trimming at V came to 1 base and at J to 8 bases, leaving 14 bases not matched to a gene. CDR3 in DNA: TGTGCCAGCAGTGAAGTGGCAGGGGGAACCGGCGCGGATTCACCCCTCCACTTT. Protein: CASSEVAGGTGADSPLHF. Based on the CDR3 plus reference TRBV2 and TRBJ1-6, the full variable domain is EPEVTQTPSHQVTQMGQEVILRCVPISNHLYFYWYRQILGQKVEFLVSFYNNEISEKSEIFDDQFSVERPDGSNFTLKIRSTKLEDSAMYFCASSEVAGGTGADSPLHFGNGTRLTVT.

V is TRBV7-2 and J is TRBJ2-5; TRBD2 agrees at 8 bases. Looked up from germline, CDR1 is SGHTA and CDR2 is FQGNSA. This CDR3 has 13 amino acids. Trimming cost V 6 bases and J 0 bases; bases outside gene matches: 0. CDR3 sequence: CASRRGDQETQYF. DNA for the CDR3: TGTGCCAGCAGGCGGGGGGACCAAGAGACCCAGTACTTC. Supplemented by reference TRBV7-2 and TRBJ2-5, the full variable domain reads GAGVSQSPSNKVTEKGKDVELRCDPISGHTALYWYRQSLGQGLEFLIYFQGNSAPDKSGLPSDRFSAERTGGSVSTLTIQRTQQEDSAVYLCASRRGDQETQYFGPGTRLLVL.

This chain uses TRBV12-5 with TRBJ1-1, with TRBD1 identical over 7 bases. Germline V lookup: CDR1 LGHNT, CDR2 FRNRAP. The CDR3 length is 16 residues. J lost 4 bases, V lost 3 bases, and 11 bases had no gene match. The CDR3 loop is CASGLLTGPRGTEAFF. The CDR3 DNA reads as TGTGCTAGTGGTTTACTGACAGGGCCCCGGGGCACTGAAGCTTTCTTT. The full variable domain, completed using reference TRBV12-5 and TRBJ1-1, is DARVTQTPRHKVTEMGQEVTMRCQPILGHNTVFWYRQTMMQGLELLAYFRNRAPLDDSGMPKDRFSAEMPDATLATLKIQPSEPRDSAVYFCASGLLTGPRGTEAFFGQGTRLTVV.

This chain links TRBV10-1 with TRBJ2-3; 7 bases agree with TRBD1. There are 14 residues in the CDR3. Germline lookup yields CDR1 WNHNN and CDR2 SYGVQD (reference sequence). V gave up 5 bases and J gave up 3 bases; unmatched junction bases: 5. CDR3 DNA sequence: TGCGCCAGCAGTTCAGGGGGTGGGACAGATACGCAGTATTTT. It encodes CASSSGGGTDTQYF.

This clone was recorded once. The rearrangement links TRBV2 to TRBJ2-5, with D tentatively TRBD1 (5 bases). Germline loops: CDR1 SNHLY, CDR2 FYNNEI. V dropped 7 bases and J dropped 3 bases, with 15 bases sitting between them. The CDR3 sequence is 14 residues long. The CDR3 coding sequence is TGTGCCAGCACCAAGGAAGGGGCCAAAGAGACCCAGTACTTC. This translates into CASTKEGAKETQYF.

V usage is TRBV7-2 and J usage is TRBJ2-7; D may be TRBD2 (7 bases). The germline gives CDR1 SGHTA, CDR2 FQGNSA. V was trimmed by 5 bases and J by 2 bases, leaving 13 bases between them. The CDR3 extends over 14 amino acids. The CDR3 DNA reads as TGTGCCAGCAGCCACTGGGGGGGCACCTACGAGCAGTACTTC. Residues: CASSHWGGTYEQYF.

This clone was observed once. One end of the junction fails to match germline, which may point to a read error. The V call is TRBV5-8, the J call TRBJ1-1, with 8 nucleotides matching TRBD1. The CDR3 runs 13 residues. CDR1 and CDR2 (germline): SGHTS, YDEGEE. The CDR3, as DNA: TGTGCCGGCAGACAGGGGCTCGACACTGAAGCTTTCTTT. Protein sequence: CAGRQGLDTEAFF.

The chain links TRBV10-3 to TRBJ1-4; no clear D. Trimming stripped 10 bases from V and 8 bases from J, with 14 bases between. CDR1 is ENHRY, CDR2 SYGVKD, per germline. This CDR3 comprises 12 residues. CDR3 sequence (DNA): TGTGCCACCTCCGGGAAGAAGGAAAAACTGTTTTTT. Encoded protein: CATSGKKEKLFF.

The chain recombines TRBV5-4 with TRBJ2-3, with TRBD1 identical over 7 bases. The CDR3 covers 16 residues. Germline lookup yields CDR1 SGHNT and CDR2 YYREEE (reference sequence). With 4 bases clipped from V and 0 bases from J, the junction kept 8 bases outside the gene matches. CDR3 loop: CASSPFPGGSTDTQYF. For the CDR3, the DNA is TGTGCCAGCAGCCCCTTCCCAGGGGGTAGCACAGATACGCAGTATTTT.

This sequence joins TRBV6-5 and TRBJ1-2; TRBD1 aligns across 7 bases. The V gene's germline CDR1 is MNHEY and CDR2 SVGAGI. The CDR3 length is 14 residues. Trimming took 7 bases from V and 3 from J; bases not matched to a gene: 8. The CDR3 sequence: CASNPTGSDYGYTF. In nucleotides, the CDR3 is TGTGCCAGCAATCCGACAGGGTCTGACTATGGCTACACCTTC.

This rearrangement joins TRBV20-1 to TRBJ2-5, with TRBD2 identical over 8 bases. Trimming took 3 bases from V and 1 from J; bases not matched to a gene: 1. CDR3 size: 13 residues. The germline V gene encodes CDR1 DFQATT and CDR2 SNEGSKA (reference sequence). The CDR3 bases are TGCAGTGCTAGTAGCGGGATCCAAGAGACCCAGTACTTC. It yields the protein CSASSGIQETQYF.

The chain joins TRBV28 to TRBJ1-5; D call uncertain. Germline V lookup: CDR1 MDHEN, CDR2 SYDVKM. The V end was cut by 7 bases, the J end by 3 bases, with 4 bases between. This CDR3 contains 11 residues. The chain's CDR3 is CASTSNQPQHF. CDR3 DNA sequence: TGTGCCAGCACATCCAATCAGCCCCAGCATTTT.

The chain links TRBV3-1 (or the pseudogene TRBV3-2) to TRBJ2-3; 14 positions match TRBD2. V was clipped by 4 bases and J by 6 bases; unmatched bases: 6. The germline V gene encodes CDR1 LGHDT and CDR2 YNNKEL (reference sequence). This CDR3 spans 16 amino acids. CDR3 region: CASSRLAGGKRDTQYF. The CDR3 bases are TGTGCCAGCAGCCGACTAGCGGGGGGGAAACGGGATACGCAGTATTTT.

This clone showed up just a few times. This CDR3 is CSASLAAGEHEQFF. The CDR3 DNA reads TGCAGTGCTAGTCTGGCAGCGGGGGAACATGAGCAGTTCTTC. V and J are TRBV20-1 and TRBJ2-1; 8 bases map to TRBD2. V shed 3 bases, J shed 8 bases, and the junction held 9 bases outside the gene matches. Germline lookup yields CDR1 DFQATT and CDR2 SNEGSKA (reference sequence). The CDR3 totals 14 residues.

In DNA form, the CDR3 reads TGCGCCAGCAGCCGATTCACAGGGGGCGGCTATGGCTACACCTTC. Translation gives CASSRFTGGGYGYTF. This sequence joins TRBV4-1 and TRBJ1-2; 9 nucleotides align to TRBD1. The CDR3 runs to 15 residues. Germline assignment: CDR1 MGHRA and CDR2 YSYEKL. The J segment lost 4 bases and the V segment lost 4 bases, leaving 7 bases of the junction unmatched.

V gene TRBV5-1 combines with J gene TRBJ2-5, with 12 bases matching TRBD2. The junction had 7 bases not matched to a gene; V was cut back by 0 bases and J by 4 bases. The CDR3 runs 17 residues. Germline CDR1 and CDR2: SGHRS and YFSETQ. The CDR3 sequence is CASSLETSGGMVETQYF. The DNA for the CDR3 is TGCGCCAGCAGCTTGGAAACTAGCGGGGGGATGGTAGAGACCCAGTACTTC.

The V gene is TRBV18, the J gene TRBJ2-3, with a tentative D call TRBD2 (6 bases). The CDR3 loop spans 16 amino acids. V was trimmed by 3 bases and J by 4 bases, leaving 17 bases between them. From germline, CDR1 is KGHSH and CDR2 LQKENI. This chain's CDR3 is CASSPLMRGGSDTQYF. The CDR3 coding sequence is TGTGCCAGCTCACCTTTGATGCGGGGTGGATCAGATACGCAGTATTTT.

The chain combines TRBV10-2 with TRBJ2-7, with TRBD2 matching 7 bases. The V gene end was trimmed by 2 bases and the J gene end by 2 bases; junction bases not matched to a gene: 6. CDR3 length: 15 residues. CDR1 is WSHSY and CDR2 is SAAADI in the germline V gene. The CDR3 spells CASSEGGGIAYEQYF. The CDR3 DNA reads as TGCGCCAGCAGTGAGGGGGGGGGAATTGCCTACGAGCAGTACTTC.

This clone was seen more than once but under ten times. The V call is TRBV28, the J call TRBJ2-1; 8 bases match TRBD2. Germline CDR1 reads MDHEN; CDR2 reads SYDVKM. This CDR3 contains 16 residues. J lost 4 bases, V lost 4 bases, and 9 bases had no gene match. CDR3 sequence reads: CASSSAGGGTYNEQFF. CDR3 in DNA: TGTGCCAGCAGTTCTGCGGGGGGAGGTACATACAATGAGCAGTTCTTC.

V usage is TRBV7-2 and J usage is TRBJ2-1; D is perhaps TRBD2 (5 bases). CDR3 length: 15 residues. CDR1 and CDR2 (germline): SGHTA, FQGNSA. V lost 3 bases and J lost 0, with 9 bases in between. The CDR3: CASSLLGSSYNEQFF. Written as DNA, the CDR3 is TGTGCCAGCAGCTTGCTAGGGAGCTCCTACAATGAGCAGTTCTTC. The full variable domain, rest sourced from reference TRBV7-2 and TRBJ2-1, is GAGVSQSPSNKVTEKGKDVELRCDPISGHTALYWYRQSLGQGLEFLIYFQGNSAPDKSGLPSDRFSAERTGGSVSTLTIQRTQQEDSAVYLCASSLLGSSYNEQFFGPGTRLTVL.